The clone carrying this T cell receptor (beta chain) came up many times. Its target is not known. The data belong to a study of regulatory T cells in long-lasting Graves disease. Whole-study results and caveats: Limited samples may have lowered accuracy. Thyroid tissue went unstudied; only peripheral blood was examined.

Building of the TCR beta libraries involved iRepertoire HTBI primers and Arm-PCR of CDR3 regions. TCRdb itself ran the multiplex PCR reads through MiXCR, one entry per CDR3 protein. The repertoire holds about 420,000 distinct CDR3 sequences, with about a sixth as singletons. Described time point: newly diagnosed GD, antithyroid drugs for less than 3 months. Following extraction of RNA from PBMCs, that RNA was used to make the TCR library. V was pared by 3 bases and J by 6 bases, with 12 bases between. Germline V lookup: CDR1 SNHLY, CDR2 FYNNEI. This CDR3 spans 14 amino acids. The same sample was also studied in work on T cells in Graves' hyperthyroidism and ophthalmopathy. That study reports: Also found in blood were most expanded thyroid clonotypes above 0.001.

The TCR was taken from a young woman with Graves disease. This sequence joins TRBV2 and TRBJ2-1; the D gene is possibly TRBD2 (6 bases). This material consisted of peripheral blood mononuclear cells (PBMCs), taken at new diagnosis, from a patient treated with antithyroid drugs. The CDR3 protein is CASSDGGLTNEQFF. Written as DNA, the CDR3 is TGTGCCAGCAGTGATGGGGGACTCACCAATGAGCAGTTCTTC.